This T cell receptor beta chain was observed in a study of blood T cell repertoires in COVID-19. Study-level information: Acute and convalescent COVID-19 samples came from the United States, Italy and Spain. The cDNA or gDNA used as material had been derived from T cells, B-cell-depleted T cells, or PBMCs.

Original processing methods: Quantification of nucleated cells was approximated via reference gene primer amplification. Libraries were prepared by immunoSEQ multiplex PCR; TCRdb keeps only in-frame clonotypes and omits some of them. For V, J and clone size, that table is used; D and trimming come from the DNA. The sample lists fewer than 250,000 clones, around 85% occurring once. The CDR3 length is 18 residues. The ends lost 6 bases at V and 2 bases at J; junction bases unmatched: 15. The germline gives CDR1 MNHEY, CDR2 SMNVEV (reference sequence). Ten or more counts support this clone. V and J are TRBV27 and TRBJ2-1, with 8 nucleotides matching TRBD2. The receptor comes from a woman aged 55-70 years with active or convalescent COVID-19. Sequencing was performed on peripheral blood. The CDR3 nucleotides are TGTGCCAGCAGCTTCGGGGCGGGGGGCCGCTTCACCTACAATGAGCAGTTCTTC. It yields the protein CASSFGAGGRFTYNEQFF.